This T cell receptor beta chain appears in the sequencing data of a study of beta chain features in type 1 diabetes. Turning to the study itself: Regarding age, gender and cell yields, patients proved similar to healthy donors. Study-wide results and caveats: Shorter TCRB CDR3s, moderately but significantly so, marked every one of the four CD4+ subsets in Type 1 diabetes patients.

All of the isolated RNA was reverse transcribed, so expressed TCRB transcripts were sequenced. Naive, central memory and regulatory T cell samples came to a mean of approximately 4 million reads. Only in-frame clones appear in the TCRdb table, and some are missing; sequencing was by immunoSEQ multiplex PCR. The sample lists hundreds of thousands of clones, 10% to 15% occurring once. Worth noting for this clone: No antigen is known for it.

The CDR3 covers 15 residues. V trimming: 3 bases; J trimming: 2 bases; junction bases outside the gene matches: 7. The germline CDR1 and CDR2 sequences are SEHNR and FQNEAQ (reference sequence). Sequenced sample: naive CD4+ T cells from blood. The clonotype was recovered from a man younger than 35 in good health. The rearrangement links TRBV7-9 to TRBJ2-7, with 7 bases lining up with TRBD1. The CDR3 region has the DNA TGTGCCAGCAGCTTCCGGATACAGGGGCCCTACGAGCAGTACTTC. Residues: CASSFRIQGPYEQYF. The whole variable domain, remainder taken from reference TRBV7-9 and TRBJ2-7, is DTGVSQNPRHKITKRGQNVTFRCDPISEHNRLYWYRQTLGQGPEFLTYFQNEAQLEKSRLLSDRFSAERPKGSFSTLEIQRTEQGDSAMYLCASSFRIQGPYEQYFGPGTRLTVT.